A selection of T cell receptor beta chains follows, all from one sample in a study of CD8+ T cells in alopecia areata. Assay: immunoSEQ multiplex PCR; the TCRdb copy retains only in-frame clones and omits some. The sample has roughly 190,000 clones, less than 70% seen once; the top ten hold 1.3%. This specimen consisted of CD4+ T cells sorted from blood, obtained at week 49, from a patient treated with tofacitinib. The receptor set was obtained from a human donor with alopecia areata. CDR3s include the opening cysteine and the closing phenylalanine or tryptophan. A D gene is named only where the DNA matches it firmly. Rows may omit the clone size; those that give it use once, few, many or a size class.

.	TRBV7-2	few	TRBJ2-5	TGTGCCAGCAGCTTTATCGGGGAGCTGTGGTACTTC	CASSFIGELWYF
.	TRBV7-9	few	TRBJ1-5	TGTGCCAGCAGCCGAGGACAAATAGGTCAGCCCCAGCATTTT	CASSRGQIGQPQHF
TRBD1	TRBV27	.	TRBJ2-1	TGTGCCAGCAGGAAGAGGGATTACAGGGGTGGTGAGCAGTTCTTC	CASRKRDYRGGEQFF
.	TRBV4-3	.	TRBJ1-6	TGCGCCAGCAGCCAAGATAATCATTCACCCCTCCACTTT	CASSQDNHSPLHF
.	TRBV2	.	TRBJ2-7	TGTGCCAGCAGTGATAGCCCTGTGGACGAGCAGTACTTC	CASSDSPVDEQYF
TRBD1	TRBV4-2	once	TRBJ1-2	TGTGCCAGCAGCCAAAACAGGGGGCAGGGCTACACCTTC	CASSQNRGQGYTF
.	TRBV4-3	few	TRBJ2-7	TGCGCCAGCAGCCAAGTACAGATGTTGACATACGAGCAGTACTTC	CASSQVQMLTYEQYF
.	TRBV10-3	.	TRBJ1-1	TGTGCCATCAGGACGTTAGAAACTGAAGCTTTCTTT	CAIRTLETEAFF
TRBD1	TRBV7-2	few	TRBJ1-6	TGTGCCAGCAGCTTACAACAGGGGAATAATTCACCCCTCCACTTT	CASSLQQGNNSPLHF
TRBD2	TRBV7-9	.	TRBJ2-5	TGTGCCAGCAGCTCCTGGGGGGGAAAGGGACTGCAGGAGACCCAGTACTTC	CASSSWGGKGLQETQYF
.	TRBV5-1	.	TRBJ1-6	TGCGCCAGCAGCTTGGACCAGTCTAATTCACCCCTCCACTTT	CASSLDQSNSPLHF
.	TRBV5-1	once	TRBJ2-1	TGCGCCAGCAGCTTGGACAGGGTTAAGAACAATGAGCAGTTCTTC	CASSLDRVKNNEQFF
.	TRBV30	.	TRBJ1-1	TGTGCCTGGAGTATGGCAGGGACTACCACTGAAGCTTTCTTT	CAWSMAGTTTEAFF
.	TRBV6-1	few	TRBJ1-5	TGTGCCAGCAGCCCCAGGGTGGAGCAGCCCCAGCATTTT	CASSPRVEQPQHF
.	TRBV27	few	TRBJ1-6	TGTGCCAGCAGTTTATCGTTCCCCTCCACCCCCCTCCACTTT	CASSLSFPSTPLHF
.	TRBV7-3	.	TRBJ1-2	TGTGCCAGCAGCCTTAGTTCCTTGGGAGGCTACACCTTC	CASSLSSLGGYTF
TRBD2	TRBV5-1	.	TRBJ2-3	TGCGCCAGCAGCCCTCGGACTAGCGGGGGCACAGATACGCAGTATTTT	CASSPRTSGGTDTQYF
.	TRBV30	.	TRBJ2-5	TGTGCCTGGAGTGGAGCCTATCACGATGAGACCCAGTACTTC	CAWSGAYHDETQYF
.	TRBV28	.	TRBJ1-2	TGTGCCAGTCGGGACGTAACTAACTATGGCTACACCTTC	CASRDVTNYGYTF